This TCR beta chain comes out of a study of cytomegalovirus exposure and HLA in healthy donors. Looking at the study overall: Clustering assigned about 76% of the approximately 400 genotyped donors to the Caucasian-associated ancestry cluster.

Study-wide findings and caveats: A prior analysis recorded that most TCR beta V segments were productive about 87% or about 30% of the time. Presence/absence results assume similar sequencing depth per donor, which may not hold.

Note on this clone: Its antigen is not identified.

Whereas donors were nominally healthy upon sampling, unrecorded immune exposures were probable. In the PCR, 60 Vbeta and 13 Jbeta primers were used. Profiling relied on immunoSEQ multiplex PCR, and the TCRdb table lists in-frame clones only, not all of them. This sample has 50,000 to 65,000 clones, with roughly 70% found just once. The TCR sequence derives from a woman aged 45-60 years in good health and CMV-seropositive. The specimen was PBMCs.

The CDR3 loop is CASSLGLAGGGETQYF. In DNA, the CDR3 is TGTGCCAGCAGCCTAGGACTAGCGGGAGGAGGGGAGACCCAGTACTTC. The chain uses TRBV7-8 and TRBJ2-5, with 14 bases matching TRBD2. V gave up 5 bases and J gave up 5 bases; unmatched junction bases: 7. The CDR3 contains 16 residues. CDR1 SGHVS and CDR2 FQNEAQ come from the germline V gene.